Shown below are 4 T cell receptor beta chains from a single sample sequenced in a study of CXCR3-negative and CXCR3-positive naive CD8 T cells. UMI-tagged TRB cDNA libraries were built via 5' RACE. TCRdb re-called the 5' RACE reads and gives one entry per CDR3 protein, without DNA. The sample's table shows about 56,000 distinct CDR3 sequences. Material for sequencing was memory CD8+ T cells from blood. All receptors come from a human donor in good health. Some clones in this sample may be carry-over from other donors' samples.

The J gene is TRBJ2-7, the V gene TRBV21-1; TCRdb indicates TRBD2, and absent DNA this call remains unverified. TRBV21-1 is deemed a pseudogene. The length of the CDR3 is 16 residues. This CDR3 reads CASSTGLAPVSYEQYF.

V usage is TRBV9 and J usage is TRBJ2-1; TCRdb designates TRBD2, a call that cannot be tested without DNA. The CDR3 has 15 residues. Germline CDR1 and CDR2: SGDLS and YYNGEE. This CDR3 is CASSGGQSSYNEQFF.

This chain connects TRBV28 to TRBJ2-5. Germline CDR1 MDHEN, CDR2 SYDVKM. This CDR3 comprises 14 residues. The CDR3 reads CASSDSLGQETQYF.

V gene TRBV29-1 combines with J gene TRBJ2-7. Germline CDR1 SQVTM, CDR2 ANQGSEA. The CDR3 has 12 residues. The CDR3 sequence is CSVEDAPYEQYF.